The 27 T cell receptor beta chains given below trace back to one sample, sequenced in a study of cytomegalovirus exposure and HLA in healthy donors. Primers for the PCR totalled 60 Vbeta and 13 Jbeta. Using immunoSEQ multiplex PCR, the repertoire was profiled, and TCRdb retains in-frame clones only, with some absent. The sample carries about 160,000 clones, just under 80% recorded once. The sample comprised PBMCs. Source of these receptors: a woman between 40 and 55 years old in good health and CMV-seropositive.

This chain connects TRBV27 to TRBJ2-5; 13 positions match TRBD2. Germline-derived CDR1 and CDR2 are MNHEY and SMNVEV (reference sequence). V was pared by 5 bases and J by 5 bases, with 8 bases of the junction left unmatched. There are 16 residues in the CDR3. CDR3 protein: CASSQTSGGARETQYF. The CDR3 DNA is TGTGCCAGCAGTCAAACTAGCGGGGGGGCCCGGGAGACCCAGTACTTC.

This clone was detected only a few times. The chain combines TRBV6-6 with TRBJ1-5, with TRBD1 matching over 8 bases. The V segment lost 6 bases and the J segment 2 bases; nucleotides outside the gene matches: 3. Germline lookup yields CDR1 MNHNY and CDR2 SVGAGI (reference sequence). The length of the CDR3 is 14 residues. CDR3 in DNA: TGTGCCAGCAGGCCAGGGGGCGGCAATCAGCCCCAGCATTTT. As protein: CASRPGGGNQPQHF.

This clone was counted a single time. The rearrangement links TRBV7-2 to TRBJ2-5, with D possibly matching TRBD1 (5 bases). V was clipped by 1 base and J by 1 base, with 7 bases between them. Germline lookup yields CDR1 SGHTA and CDR2 FQGNSA. The CDR3 runs to 14 residues. The CDR3 DNA is TGTGCCAGCAGCTTAGGACAGACCCAAGAGACCCAGTACTTC. Its protein product is CASSLGQTQETQYF.

This clone has a single count. The genes are TRBV11-1 and TRBJ2-7, with D uncertain. The germline CDR1 and CDR2 sequences are SGHAT and FQDESV (reference sequence). CDR3 length: 14 residues. V was pared by 8 bases and J by 0 bases, with 14 bases between. The CDR3 bases are TGTGCCAGCGGGCTGGCAGGAAGCTCCTACGAGCAGTACTTC. Residues: CASGLAGSSYEQYF.

The chain joins TRBV28 to TRBJ1-3; D is possibly TRBD1 (6 bases). Germline V gene data show CDR1 as MDHEN and CDR2 as SYDVKM. The V and J ends lost 6 bases and 6 bases respectively, with 15 bases between them. The CDR3 has 14 residues. The CDR3, as DNA: TGTGCCAGCAGGACAGGTTTAATGGAAAACACCATATATTTT. It is translated as CASRTGLMENTIYF.

A note on this clone: At the DNA level, this CDR3 is encoded by other sequences in the same sample as well. The V and J genes are TRBV6-6 and TRBJ2-7, with D unclear. The CDR3 totals 12 residues. V was cut by 6 bases and J by 4 bases, with 10 bases left in between. Germline-derived CDR1 and CDR2 are MNHNY and SVGAGI (reference sequence). The CDR3 spells CASSPTGYEQYF. The CDR3 coding sequence is TGTGCCAGCAGCCCCACCGGGTACGAGCAGTACTTC.

The genes are TRBV6-6 and TRBJ1-2; the match to TRBD1 covers 9 bases. In germline, CDR1 is MNHNY, CDR2 SVGAGI (reference sequence). This CDR3 comprises 16 residues. V was pared by 6 bases and J by 7 bases, with 15 bases of the junction left unmatched. DNA for the CDR3: TGTGCCAGCAGACCCGGGACAGGGTCTCTTATAGGTGGCTACACCTTC. Protein product: CASRPGTGSLIGGYTF.

There are a few counts of this clone. The chain couples TRBV7-8 to TRBJ1-2; 7 bases align to TRBD1. Per germline, CDR1 SGHVS and CDR2 FQNEAQ. The CDR3 extends over 16 amino acids. V shed 5 bases and J 8 bases; nucleotides not matched to a gene: 17. The DNA for the CDR3 is TGTGCCAGCAGCCGGACCGGGACAGCGGCGATACAGGGCTACACCTTC. Amino acid sequence: CASSRTGTAAIQGYTF.

The rearrangement joins TRBV30 to TRBJ1-1, with no clear D. The CDR3 covers 14 residues. Deletions cut 5 bases from V and 1 base from J, with 14 bases between. Looked up from germline, CDR1 is GTSNPN and CDR2 is SVGIG (reference sequence). The CDR3 region has the DNA TGTGCCTGGGCTCTGCTTAGCGGGAACACTGAAGCTTTCTTT. Its translation: CAWALLSGNTEAFF.

This clone has only one observation. In DNA, the CDR3 is TGTGCCTGGAGTGTACGTAGTAGCGGGGGAGGGACCCAGTACTTC. Its protein is CAWSVRSSGGGTQYF. V is TRBV30 and J is TRBJ2-5; 9 bases are shared with TRBD2. Germline V gene sequence: CDR1 GTSNPN, CDR2 SVGIG (reference sequence). The CDR3 runs 15 residues. J gave up 7 bases and V 0 bases, and 9 bases lay outside the gene matches.

The DNA for the CDR3 is TGTGCCAGCGAAAACATCTCCTACAATGAGCAGTTCTTC. Translating it yields CASENISYNEQFF. This chain uses TRBV2 with TRBJ2-1; D uncertain. Trimming removed 8 bases from V and 0 bases from J, with 8 bases in between. Per the germline V gene, CDR1 is SNHLY and CDR2 is FYNNEI. There are 13 residues in the CDR3.

The rearrangement links TRBV9 to TRBJ2-1; D gene uncertain. CDR3 length: 14 amino acids. CDR1 is SGDLS and CDR2 is YYNGEE in the germline V gene. V was cut by 0 bases and J by 6 bases, with 10 bases left in between. The CDR3 sequence is CASSVDGQINEQFF. DNA of the CDR3: TGTGCCAGCAGCGTAGATGGGCAAATCAATGAGCAGTTCTTC.

The chain carries TRBV5-1 and TRBJ1-1; 12 nucleotides match TRBD1. V lost 3 bases, J lost 5 bases, and 5 bases stayed unmatched. The CDR3 is made up of 15 amino acids. The V gene's germline CDR1 is SGHRS and CDR2 YFSETQ. The CDR3 DNA reads as TGCGCCAGCAGCTGGGGACAGGGGGCTCGGACTGAAGCTTTCTTT. Translation: CASSWGQGARTEAFF.

The V and J genes are TRBV7-9 and TRBJ1-6; D is possibly TRBD1 (6 bases). V shed 2 bases and J shed 7 bases, with 12 bases lying between them. CDR3 size: 15 residues. In germline, CDR1 is SEHNR, CDR2 FQNEAQ (reference sequence). This chain's CDR3 is CASSLQTGQNSPLHF. DNA for the CDR3: TGTGCCAGCAGCTTACAGACAGGACAAAATTCACCCCTCCACTTT. Supplemented by reference TRBV7-9 and TRBJ1-6, the full variable domain reads DTGVSQNPRHKITKRGQNVTFRCDPISEHNRLYWYRQTLGQGPEFLTYFQNEAQLEKSRLLSDRFSAERPKGSFSTLEIQRTEQGDSAMYLCASSLQTGQNSPLHFGNGTRLTVT.

The chain employs TRBV2 and TRBJ1-3; 9 bases fit TRBD1. The V gene's germline CDR1 is SNHLY and CDR2 FYNNEI. V dropped 5 bases and J dropped 0; count of bases not matched to a gene: 5. The CDR3 consists of 16 residues. This CDR3 reads CASSPGTGFSGNTIYF. The CDR3 DNA reads as TGTGCCAGCAGTCCCGGGACAGGGTTCTCTGGAAACACCATATATTTT.

The chain links TRBV4-2 to TRBJ2-5, with 8 bases identical to TRBD1. The J call may be in error: the DNA end matches TRBJ2-7 better. CDR1 is LGHNA, CDR2 YNFKEQ, per germline. This CDR3 region has 15 residues. CDR3 protein: CASSPRTGNTYEQYF. CDR3 coding DNA: TGTGCCAGCAGCCCTAGGACAGGGAATACGTACGAGCAGTACTTC.

DNA for the CDR3: TGTGCCAGCAGCCTTACGGGACAGGGCTACGGGGAGCTGTTTTTT. Residues: CASSLTGQGYGELFF. The chain uses TRBV9 and TRBJ2-2; 9 bases match TRBD1. CDR3 length equals 15 residues. Germline lookup yields CDR1 SGDLS and CDR2 YYNGEE. The V segment lost 4 bases and the J segment 7 bases; nucleotides outside the gene matches: 8.

The V and J genes are TRBV5-1 and TRBJ2-5, with D perhaps TRBD2 (5 bases). The CDR3 sequence is 15 residues long. Deletions cut 4 bases from V and 5 bases from J, with 18 bases between. The germline V gene encodes CDR1 SGHRS and CDR2 YFSETQ. This CDR3 reads CASSALTGPGETQYF. CDR3 DNA: TGCGCCAGCAGCGCGCTCACGGGCCCGGGGGAGACCCAGTACTTC.

The chain employs TRBV27 and TRBJ1-6; 8 bases line up with TRBD1. This CDR3 contains 15 residues. J gave up 10 bases and V 4 bases, and 9 bases lay outside the gene matches. Germline CDR1 and CDR2: MNHEY and SMNVEV (reference sequence). CDR3 DNA sequence: TGTGCCAGCAGTTCACCTGACAGGGGAGGCTCACCCCTCCACTTT. The encoded protein is CASSSPDRGGSPLHF.

The chain has TRBV4-2 and TRBJ2-1; D is unclear. Germline V gene lookup returns CDR1 LGHNA and CDR2 YNFKEQ. The V and J ends lost 3 bases and 6 bases respectively, with 12 bases between them. This CDR3 contains 14 residues. CDR3 amino acids: CASSQYISPNEQFF. CDR3 sequence (DNA): TGTGCCAGCAGCCAGTATATTTCCCCCAATGAGCAGTTCTTC.

CDR3 in amino acids: CASSQWTRQETQYF. The CDR3 coding sequence is TGTGCCAGCAGCCAATGGACTCGTCAAGAGACCCAGTACTTC. The chain recombines TRBV7-6 with TRBJ2-5; possibly TRBD2 for D (5 bases). This CDR3 spans 14 amino acids. Per the germline V gene, CDR1 is SGHVS and CDR2 is FNYEAQ. V dropped 5 bases and J dropped 2 bases, with 12 bases sitting between them.

The chain's CDR3 is CASSPFPVRTEKHGYTF. DNA for the CDR3: TGTGCCAGCAGCCCGTTTCCGGTCCGGACAGAAAAGCATGGCTACACCTTC. V usage is TRBV4-2 and J usage is TRBJ1-2, with D possibly matching TRBD1 (6 bases). Germline CDR1 LGHNA, CDR2 YNFKEQ. The V gene lost 4 bases and the J gene lost 6 bases, with 24 bases spanning the gap. The CDR3 extends over 17 amino acids.

Only one count was recorded for this clone. The identical CDR3 is also encoded by other nucleotide sequences in the sample. The chain couples TRBV2 to TRBJ1-2; D is undetermined. The CDR3 totals 13 residues. Trimming took 1 base from V and 2 from J, leaving 5 bases between them. Germline CDR1 SNHLY, CDR2 FYNNEI. The CDR3 protein is CASSEGGNYGYTF. DNA for the CDR3: TGTGCCAGCAGTGAAGGAGGGAACTATGGCTACACCTTC. Supplemented by reference TRBV2 and TRBJ1-2, the full variable domain reads EPEVTQTPSHQVTQMGQEVILRCVPISNHLYFYWYRQILGQKVEFLVSFYNNEISEKSEIFDDQFSVERPDGSNFTLKIRSTKLEDSAMYFCASSEGGNYGYTFGSGTRLTVV.

The chain joins TRBV29-1 to TRBJ2-7; possible D gene TRBD1, 6 bases. The V gene's germline CDR1 is SQVTM and CDR2 ANQGSEA. V gave up 7 bases and J gave up 2 bases, with 15 bases separating them. This CDR3 has 13 amino acids. The CDR3: CSAAGTTAYEQYF. Here the CDR3 DNA reads TGCAGCGCAGCCGGGACAACGGCCTACGAGCAGTACTTC.

Concerning this clone: The germline gene is not matched at one end of the junction; a read error may be the cause. The chain carries TRBV19 and TRBJ2-2; D remains unclear. From germline, CDR1 is LNHDA and CDR2 SQIVND (reference sequence). This CDR3 comprises 13 residues. The CDR3 bases are TGTGCCAGTAGTTGGGCGAACAGCGGGGAGCTGTTTTTT. Translation: CASSWANSGELFF. Combining the CDR3 with reference TRBV19 and TRBJ2-2 gives the whole variable domain DGGITQSPKYLFRKEGQNVTLSCEQNLNHDAMYWYRQDPGQGLRLIYYSQIVNDFQKGDIAEGYSVSREKKESFPLTVTSAQKNPTAFYLCASSWANSGELFFGEGSRLTVL.

The gene calls are TRBV7-6 and TRBJ1-3, with a possible D match to TRBD1 (6 bases). Germline CDR1 and CDR2: SGHVS and FNYEAQ. The CDR3 covers 17 residues. Trimming stripped 3 bases from V and 3 bases from J, with 18 bases between. The CDR3: CASSFGFFNRDGNTIYF. DNA for the CDR3: TGTGCCAGCAGCTTCGGGTTTTTTAACAGGGATGGAAACACCATATATTTT.

The genes are TRBV15 and TRBJ2-1, with 13 nucleotides matching TRBD2. Germline V gene lookup returns CDR1 LNHNV and CDR2 YYDKDF (reference sequence). CDR3 length: 13 residues. Unmatched junction bases numbered 0, after V lost 3 bases and J lost 10 bases. The CDR3 loop reads CATSRGLAGEQFF. The CDR3 DNA is TGTGCCACCAGCAGGGGACTAGCGGGGGAGCAGTTCTTC.